This passage covers 8 T cell receptor beta chains from one sample sequenced in a study of cytomegalovirus exposure and HLA in healthy donors. In the PCR, 60 Vbeta and 13 Jbeta primers were used. Generated by immunoSEQ multiplex PCR, the TCRdb table keeps only in-frame clones and is missing some. The sample carries some 150,000 clones, 80% to 90% recorded once. What was sequenced was PBMCs. These receptors all stem from a young woman in good health and CMV-seronegative.

This clone was counted between two and nine times. The chain combines TRBV28 with TRBJ2-7; 7 bases agree with TRBD1. The CDR3 is 14 amino acids. Germline assignment: CDR1 MDHEN and CDR2 SYDVKM. With 6 bases clipped from V and 3 bases from J, the junction kept 8 bases outside the gene matches. This chain's CDR3 is CASSDPGQNYEQYF. DNA of the CDR3: TGTGCCAGCAGCGACCCGGGACAGAACTACGAGCAGTACTTC. The full variable domain, with the rest looked up from reference TRBV28 and TRBJ2-7, is DVKVTQSSRYLVKRTGEKVFLECVQDMDHENMFWYRQDPGLGLRLIYFSYDVKMKEKGDIPEGYSVSREKKERFSLILESASTNQTSMYLCASSDPGQNYEQYFGPGTRLTVT.

The chain couples TRBV4-3 to TRBJ1-2, with 7 bases lining up with TRBD1. V lost 0 bases and J lost 7; bases outside the gene matches: 11. This CDR3 is built from 16 residues. The V gene's germline CDR1 is LGHNA and CDR2 YSLEER. The CDR3 protein is CASSQEVQGREGGYTF. As DNA, the CDR3 is TGCGCCAGCAGCCAAGAAGTACAGGGGAGAGAGGGTGGCTACACCTTC.

The chain recombines TRBV19 with TRBJ2-2; 7 bases align to TRBD2. There are 15 residues in the CDR3. With 11 bases clipped from V and 3 bases from J, the junction kept 12 bases outside the gene matches. The germline CDR1 and CDR2 sequences are LNHDA and SQIVND (reference sequence). The CDR3 here is CAVRRGSGYTGELFF. The CDR3 bases are TGTGCCGTAAGGCGAGGTAGCGGGTACACCGGGGAGCTGTTTTTT. The full variable domain, its missing parts supplied by reference TRBV19 and TRBJ2-2, is DGGITQSPKYLFRKEGQNVTLSCEQNLNHDAMYWYRQDPGQGLRLIYYSQIVNDFQKGDIAEGYSVSREKKESFPLTVTSAQKNPTAFYLCAVRRGSGYTGELFFGEGSRLTVL.

The chain recombines TRBV9 with TRBJ2-5, with TRBD2 as a possible D gene (6 bases). This CDR3 has 15 residues. Trimming removed 0 bases from V and 5 bases from J, with 14 bases in between. Per germline, CDR1 SGDLS and CDR2 YYNGEE. CDR3 sequence reads: CASSVEREAGETQYF. In DNA, the CDR3 is TGTGCCAGCAGCGTAGAAAGGGAGGCGGGGGAGACCCAGTACTTC. Variable domain in full (rest from reference TRBV9 and TRBJ2-5): DSGVTQTPKHLITATGQRVTLRCSPRSGDLSVYWYQQSLDQGLQFLIQYYNGEERAKGNILERFSAQQFPDLHSELNLSSLELGDSALYFCASSVEREAGETQYFGPGTRLLVL.

The J gene is TRBJ2-7, the V gene TRBV7-2; 8 positions agree with TRBD2. Per the germline V gene, CDR1 is SGHTA and CDR2 is FQGNSA. The trim removed 2 bases at V and 6 bases at J, leaving 6 bases unmatched. The CDR3 has 14 residues. The CDR3, as DNA: TGTGCCAGCAGCTTACGGACGGGAGGGGGCGAGCAGTACTTC. It yields the protein CASSLRTGGGEQYF.

The CDR3 bases are TGTGCCACCAAACCGGGACTAGCGTCTGAGGATGAGCAGTTCTTC. It is translated as CATKPGLASEDEQFF. V usage is TRBV18 and J usage is TRBJ2-1; 10 bases align to TRBD2. Trimming removed 10 bases from V and 8 bases from J; junction bases left unmatched: 14. The CDR3 extends over 15 amino acids. Germline V lookup: CDR1 KGHSH, CDR2 LQKENI. The full variable domain, its missing parts supplied by reference TRBV18 and TRBJ2-1, is NAGVMQNPRHLVRRRGQEARLRCSPMKGHSHVYWYRQLPEEGLKFMVYLQKENIIDESGMPKERFSAEFPKEGPSILRIQQVVRGDSAAYFCATKPGLASEDEQFFGPGTRLTVL.

The chain uses TRBV27 and TRBJ2-7; 10 bases agree with TRBD2. Per the germline V gene, CDR1 is MNHEY and CDR2 is SMNVEV (reference sequence). Losses at the gene ends were 7 bases for V and 3 bases for J; bases not matched to a gene: 6. The CDR3 runs 14 residues. Here the CDR3 reads CASTLAGRYYEQYF. For the CDR3, the DNA is TGTGCCAGCACACTAGCGGGAAGGTACTACGAGCAGTACTTC.

The chain joins TRBV2 to TRBJ1-1; D is ambiguous. This CDR3 has 13 amino acids. The germline V gene encodes CDR1 SNHLY and CDR2 FYNNEI. The V end was cut by 4 bases, the J end by 2 bases, with 8 bases between. The CDR3 sequence is CASSGGVNTEAFF. Written as DNA, the CDR3 is TGTGCCAGCAGTGGAGGAGTTAACACTGAAGCTTTCTTT.